These T cell receptor beta chains were read from a single sample in a study of blood T cell repertoires in COVID-19. Method: immunoSEQ multiplex PCR; TCRdb's copy keeps in-frame clones and lacks some. This sample carries some 87,000 clones, over 80% of them seen once, and the ten largest clones take roughly 6.4%. Sequencing input: peripheral blood. Receptors were obtained from a woman aged 55-75 years with active COVID-19. The CDR3 runs from the conserved cysteine through the conserved F or W. The order of the fields is CDR3 protein, CDR3 DNA, clone size, J gene, V gene, D gene. A D gene is named only where the DNA matches it firmly. The size of a clone is reported for some rows only, either as once, few or many, or as a class for expanded clones.

CDR3aa: CASRGQTYEQYF; CDR3nt: TGTGCCAGCAGGGGACAAACATACGAGCAGTACTTC; abundance: .; j_gene: TRBJ2-7; v_gene: TRBV28; d_gene: .
CDR3aa: CASSLVGGYEQYF; CDR3nt: TGTGCCAGCAGTTTAGTAGGGGGCTACGAGCAGTACTTC; abundance: once; j_gene: TRBJ2-7; v_gene: TRBV12-3/TRBV12-4; d_gene: .
CDR3aa: CASSPSDRGTEAFF; CDR3nt: TGTGCCAGCAGTCCCTCGGACAGGGGGACTGAAGCTTTCTTT; abundance: .; j_gene: TRBJ1-1; v_gene: TRBV27; d_gene: TRBD1
CDR3aa: CASSLLPSLLNTGELFF; CDR3nt: TGTGCCAGCAGCTTACTGCCTAGCCTATTGAACACCGGGGAGCTGTTTTTT; abundance: .; j_gene: TRBJ2-2; v_gene: TRBV7-6; d_gene: .
CDR3aa: CSVEWRGGTDTQYF; CDR3nt: TGCAGCGTTGAATGGCGGGGTGGCACAGATACGCAGTATTTT; abundance: .; j_gene: TRBJ2-3; v_gene: TRBV29-1; d_gene: .
CDR3aa: CASSLSAGAPGNTIYF; CDR3nt: TGTGCCAGCAGCTTATCGGCGGGGGCGCCTGGAAACACCATATATTTT; abundance: .; j_gene: TRBJ1-3; v_gene: TRBV7-9; d_gene: .
CDR3aa: CASSSLTGRGRGELFF; CDR3nt: TGTGCCAGCAGTTCCCTGACAGGCCGAGGTAGAGGGGAGCTGTTTTTT; abundance: .; j_gene: TRBJ2-2; v_gene: TRBV28; d_gene: .
CDR3aa: CASSITANQPQHF; CDR3nt: TGTGCCAGTAGTATAACAGCCAATCAGCCCCAGCATTTT; abundance: once; j_gene: TRBJ1-5; v_gene: TRBV19; d_gene: .
CDR3aa: CASSPPVGQGPIGNTIYF; CDR3nt: TGTGCCAGCTCACCACCGGTAGGGCAGGGTCCTATTGGAAACACCATATATTTT; abundance: .; j_gene: TRBJ1-3; v_gene: TRBV18; d_gene: .
CDR3aa: CASSLSDSIAKNIQYF; CDR3nt: TGCGCCAGCAGCCTGAGTGACTCCATAGCCAAAAACATTCAGTACTTC; abundance: .; j_gene: TRBJ2-4; v_gene: TRBV5-1; d_gene: .
CDR3aa: CASSLGTGGEQYF; CDR3nt: TGTGCCAGCAGCTTAGGGACAGGGGGCGAGCAGTACTTC; abundance: .; j_gene: TRBJ2-7; v_gene: TRBV7-3; d_gene: TRBD1
CDR3aa: CASSPLAGSTDTQYF; CDR3nt: TGTGCCAGCAGCCCGCTAGCGGGAAGCACAGATACGCAGTATTTT; abundance: .; j_gene: TRBJ2-3; v_gene: TRBV3-1/TRBV3-2; d_gene: TRBD2
CDR3aa: CASSVDRGNSLSKNIQYF; CDR3nt: TGTGCCAGCAGCGTAGATAGGGGCAATTCCCTATCCAAAAACATTCAGTACTTC; abundance: .; j_gene: TRBJ2-4; v_gene: TRBV9; d_gene: .
CDR3aa: CASSLDRISQGYGYTF; CDR3nt: TGTGCCAGCAGCTTAGATCGGATCTCCCAGGGCTATGGCTACACCTTC; abundance: .; j_gene: TRBJ1-2; v_gene: TRBV11-2; d_gene: .
CDR3aa: CASSPNRNTEAFF; CDR3nt: TGTGCCAGCAGTCCTAACAGGAACACTGAAGCTTTCTTT; abundance: .; j_gene: TRBJ1-1; v_gene: TRBV28; d_gene: .
CDR3aa: CASSVGGGEGGYTF; CDR3nt: TGTGCCAGCAGCGTAGGCGGAGGGGAGGGAGGCTACACCTTC; abundance: .; j_gene: TRBJ1-2; v_gene: TRBV9; d_gene: .
CDR3aa: CASSLGTGKGEDEKLFF; CDR3nt: TGTGCCAGCAGCCTGGGGACAGGGAAGGGGGAAGATGAAAAACTGTTTTTT; abundance: .; j_gene: TRBJ1-4; v_gene: TRBV7-9; d_gene: TRBD1
CDR3aa: CASRGTGSYGYTF; CDR3nt: TGTGCCAGCAGAGGGACAGGGTCCTATGGCTACACCTTC; abundance: .; j_gene: TRBJ1-2; v_gene: TRBV28; d_gene: TRBD1
CDR3aa: CAISAGGGADEQYF; CDR3nt: TGTGCCATCAGTGCTGGCGGGGGGGCAGACGAGCAGTACTTC; abundance: .; j_gene: TRBJ2-7; v_gene: TRBV10-3; d_gene: TRBD2
CDR3aa: CASSQDSRGQSYEQYF; CDR3nt: TGCGCCAGCAGCCAAGATTCTAGGGGACAGTCCTACGAGCAGTACTTC; abundance: .; j_gene: TRBJ2-7; v_gene: TRBV4-1; d_gene: TRBD1
CDR3aa: CASSYVSAGDQPQHF; CDR3nt: TGTGCCAGCAGTTACGTCTCGGCAGGGGATCAGCCCCAGCATTTT; abundance: .; j_gene: TRBJ1-5; v_gene: TRBV6-5; d_gene: .
CDR3aa: CASSPGGMTLHF; CDR3nt: TGTGCCAGCAGCCCGGGGGGTATGACCCTCCACTTT; abundance: .; j_gene: TRBJ1-6; v_gene: TRBV12-3/TRBV12-4; d_gene: .
CDR3aa: CASSLVGQSGELFF; CDR3nt: TGTGCCAGCAGCTTAGTAGGACAGTCCGGGGAGCTGTTTTTT; abundance: .; j_gene: TRBJ2-2; v_gene: TRBV11-2; d_gene: .
CDR3aa: CASSQDLGYEQYF; CDR3nt: TGTGCCAGCAGCCAAGATCTCGGCTACGAGCAGTACTTC; abundance: once; j_gene: TRBJ2-7; v_gene: TRBV3-1/TRBV3-2; d_gene: .
CDR3aa: CATGQGDNSPLHF; CDR3nt: TGTGCCACAGGACAGGGTGATAATTCACCCCTCCACTTT; abundance: .; j_gene: TRBJ1-6; v_gene: TRBV12-3/TRBV12-4; d_gene: TRBD1
CDR3aa: CASSQGFSTDTQYF; CDR3nt: TGTGCCAGCAGCCAAGGTTTCTCCACAGATACGCAGTATTTT; abundance: .; j_gene: TRBJ2-3; v_gene: TRBV3-1/TRBV3-2; d_gene: .
CDR3aa: CASSPLSGVSSYEQYF; CDR3nt: TGTGCCAGCAGCCCCCTTAGCGGGGTCAGCTCCTACGAGCAGTACTTC; abundance: .; j_gene: TRBJ2-7; v_gene: TRBV7-9; d_gene: TRBD2
CDR3aa: CASSQASGAGQPQHF; CDR3nt: TGCGCCAGCAGCCAGGCTTCAGGGGCTGGTCAGCCCCAGCATTTT; abundance: .; j_gene: TRBJ1-5; v_gene: TRBV4-3; d_gene: .
CDR3aa: CASSVFGVYSNQPQHF; CDR3nt: TGTGCCAGCAGTGTTTTCGGAGTGTATAGCAATCAGCCCCAGCATTTT; abundance: .; j_gene: TRBJ1-5; v_gene: TRBV6-1; d_gene: .